These 21 T cell receptor beta chains were sequenced from one sample in a study of blood T cell repertoires in COVID-19. TCRdb's copy holds only in-frame clones and misses some; the assay was immunoSEQ multiplex PCR. This table holds a few hundred thousand clones, 86% found once. The sample consisted of peripheral blood. All receptors derive from a man older than 75 with acute or convalescent COVID-19.

The genes are TRBV5-8 and TRBJ1-2; no firm D call. The CDR3 has 15 residues. CDR1 and CDR2 from the germline V gene are SGHTS and YDEGEE. V was clipped by 4 bases and J by 4 bases, with 17 bases between them. CDR3 DNA: TGTGCCAGCAGCGTCCCCGATACAGTAATCTATGGCTACACCTTC. This translates into CASSVPDTVIYGYTF.

V and J are TRBV19 and TRBJ2-7, with TRBD2 matching over 14 bases. Looked up from germline, CDR1 is LNHDA and CDR2 is SQIVND (reference sequence). V shed 4 bases, J shed 1 base, and the junction held 9 bases outside the gene matches. The CDR3 is 18 amino acids. This CDR3 is CASSTSGTSGSWSYEQYF. The DNA of the CDR3 is TGTGCCAGTAGTACTTCCGGGACTAGCGGGAGTTGGTCCTACGAGCAGTACTTC.

This clone has a single count. The chain uses TRBV6-6 and TRBJ1-1; D gene uncertain. Trimming pared 8 bases from V and 1 base from J, leaving 11 bases between. The CDR3 covers 13 residues. Per germline, CDR1 MNHNY and CDR2 SVGAGI (reference sequence). CDR3 in amino acids: CASLMSTNTEAFF. CDR3 DNA sequence: TGTGCCAGCCTAATGAGTACGAACACTGAAGCTTTCTTT.

This clone appeared once. This chain connects TRBV11-2 to TRBJ2-7; TRBD2 aligns across 11 bases. CDR3 length: 18 residues. CDR1 is SGHAT, CDR2 FQNNGV, per germline. Trimming cost V 4 bases and J 5 bases; bases outside gene matches: 16. The DNA of the CDR3 is TGTGCCAGCAGCTCGGGTTTGAGGATAGCGGGAGGGCTGAACGAGCAGTACTTC. It is translated as CASSSGLRIAGGLNEQYF.

This chain uses TRBV7-2 with TRBJ2-7; 7 nucleotides align to TRBD1. Germline V CDR1 and CDR2: SGHTA, FQGNSA. J was trimmed by 2 bases and V by 5 bases; bases with no gene match: 9. The CDR3 runs to 15 residues. The CDR3 sequence: CASSTSGQAAYEQYF. In nucleotides, the CDR3 is TGTGCCAGCAGCACCAGCGGACAGGCTGCCTACGAGCAGTACTTC.

This chain links TRBV5-6 with TRBJ2-7; 7 bases map to TRBD1. The CDR3 has 11 amino acids. Germline values: CDR1 SGHDT, CDR2 YYEEEE. Losses at the gene ends were 3 bases for V and 6 bases for J; bases not matched to a gene: 0. The CDR3 bases are TGTGCCAGCAGCTGGACAGGCGAGCAGTACTTC. This gives the protein CASSWTGEQYF.

A single count supports this clone. This chain links TRBV6-5 with TRBJ2-7; the match to TRBD2 covers 8 bases. This CDR3 is 13 amino acids long. CDR1 is MNHEY, CDR2 SVGAGI, per germline. V gave up 6 bases and J gave up 3 bases; unmatched junction bases: 4. The CDR3 region has the DNA TGTGCCAGCAGAAAAAGCGGGAGCTACGAGCAGTACTTC. Translation gives CASRKSGSYEQYF.

The chain couples TRBV27 to TRBJ1-2; possibly TRBD1 for D (5 bases). This CDR3 spans 14 amino acids. Germline values: CDR1 MNHEY, CDR2 SMNVEV (reference sequence). The V end lost 5 bases, the J end lost 6 bases, and 16 bases lay between the germline ends. The CDR3 sequence: CASSNPGSRDGYTF. The CDR3 DNA reads TGTGCCAGCAGTAACCCCGGCTCCAGGGATGGCTACACCTTC.

In this sample, this clone turned up a few times. The chain couples TRBV19 to TRBJ1-5, with a weak D call TRBD1 (6 bases). Trimming stripped 5 bases from V and 4 bases from J, with 12 bases between. CDR3 length: 14 residues. Germline loops: CDR1 LNHDA, CDR2 SQIVND (reference sequence). The CDR3 loop reads CASSVKRGNQPQHF. The DNA of the CDR3 is TGTGCCAGTAGTGTCAAAAGGGGGAATCAGCCCCAGCATTTT.

The chain links TRBV6-2 or TRBV6-3 to TRBJ1-3; D may be TRBD1 (6 bases). Germline-derived CDR1 and CDR2 are MNHEY and SVGEGT. V lost 2 bases and J lost 0, with 14 bases in between. The CDR3 consists of 17 residues. CDR3 region: CASSYNEQGSSGNTIYF. CDR3 DNA: TGTGCCAGCAGTTACAACGAACAGGGAAGCTCTGGAAACACCATATATTTT.

Here the CDR3 reads CASSPAGQGARAFF. In nucleotides, the CDR3 is TGTGCCAGCTCACCCGCGGGACAGGGGGCGCGGGCTTTCTTT. The chain carries TRBV18 and TRBJ1-1, with TRBD1 matching 12 bases. This CDR3 region has 14 residues. The V gene end was trimmed by 3 bases and the J gene end by 11 bases; junction bases not matched to a gene: 7. Germline assignment: CDR1 KGHSH and CDR2 LQKENI. Complete variable domain (other parts from reference TRBV18 and TRBJ1-1): NAGVMQNPRHLVRRRGQEARLRCSPMKGHSHVYWYRQLPEEGLKFMVYLQKENIIDESGMPKERFSAEFPKEGPSILRIQQVVRGDSAAYFCASSPAGQGARAFFGQGTRLTVV.

This chain links TRBV28 with TRBJ1-1, with D possibly matching TRBD1 (5 bases). This CDR3 is built from 15 residues. Germline V gene data show CDR1 as MDHEN and CDR2 as SYDVKM. V was pared by 6 bases and J by 3 bases, with 17 bases between. CDR3 bases: TGTGCCAGCAGGCTTCGGGGGTTGGTTTACACTGAAGCTTTCTTT. Translation: CASRLRGLVYTEAFF.

The V gene is TRBV29-1, the J gene TRBJ1-3; 8 nucleotides agree with TRBD1. The CDR3 length is 15 residues. CDR1 SQVTM and CDR2 ANQGSEA come from the germline V gene. The V segment lost 0 bases and the J segment 4 bases; nucleotides outside the gene matches: 5. CDR3 region: CSVEDRTGPGNTIYF. CDR3 in DNA: TGCAGCGTTGAAGATAGGACAGGGCCGGGAAACACCATATATTTT.

The genes are TRBV6-5 and TRBJ2-2, with a weak D call TRBD1 (5 bases). Germline V gene data show CDR1 as MNHEY and CDR2 as SVGAGI. The V and J ends lost 7 bases and 1 base respectively, with 13 bases between them. The CDR3 consists of 15 residues. This CDR3 is CASIFRTLNTGELFF. The CDR3 region has the DNA TGTGCCAGCATCTTCAGGACATTGAACACCGGGGAGCTGTTTTTT.

V is TRBV7-3 and J is TRBJ2-3; TRBD2 agrees at 14 bases. The V segment lost 2 bases and the J segment 6 bases; nucleotides outside the gene matches: 10. CDR1 SGHTA and CDR2 FQGTGA come from the germline V gene. This CDR3 has 18 residues. The CDR3 sequence: CASSLRGTSGSGSDTQYF. CDR3 in DNA: TGTGCCAGCAGCTTACGGGGGACTAGCGGGAGTGGATCGGATACGCAGTATTTT. Using reference TRBV7-3 and TRBJ2-3 for the parts outside the CDR3, the full variable domain is GAGVSQTPSNKVTEKGKYVELRCDPISGHTALYWYRQSLGQGPEFLIYFQGTGAADDSGLPNDRFFAVRPEGSVSTLKIQRTERGDSAVYLCASSLRGTSGSGSDTQYFGPGTRLTVL.

The rearrangement uses TRBV27 and TRBJ1-6; D gene unclear. V was pared by 3 bases and J by 10 bases, with 13 bases between. Germline-derived CDR1 and CDR2 are MNHEY and SMNVEV (reference sequence). The CDR3 is 14 residues long. The DNA for the CDR3 is TGTGCCAGCAGTTTTAACAGAGTCGGCTCACCCCTCCACTTT. As protein: CASSFNRVGSPLHF.

The chain couples TRBV5-1 to TRBJ2-3; 10 bases are shared with TRBD1. Trimming took 5 bases from V and 1 from J; bases not matched to a gene: 7. The CDR3 extends over 16 amino acids. The germline V gene has CDR1 SGHRS and CDR2 YFSETQ. CDR3 residues: CASSFGTGARTDTQYF. The CDR3 DNA follows: TGCGCCAGCAGTTTCGGGACAGGGGCCCGCACAGATACGCAGTATTTT. The full variable domain, rest sourced from reference TRBV5-1 and TRBJ2-3, is KAGVTQTPRYLIKTRGQQVTLSCSPISGHRSVSWYQQTPGQGLQFLFEYFSETQRNKGNFPGRFSGRQFSNSRSEMNVSTLELGDSALYLCASSFGTGARTDTQYFGPGTRLTVL.

The rearrangement joins TRBV7-9 to TRBJ2-1, with unresolved D. The CDR3 spans 10 residues. V lost 3 bases to trimming and J lost 10 bases, with 4 bases between them. CDR1 is SEHNR and CDR2 is FQNEAQ in the germline V gene (reference sequence). CDR3 coding DNA: TGTGCCAGCAGCTTGACAGAGCAGTTCTTC. Protein: CASSLTEQFF. Looking up the rest from reference TRBV7-9 and TRBJ2-1 gives the full variable domain: DTGVSQNPRHKITKRGQNVTFRCDPISEHNRLYWYRQTLGQGPEFLTYFQNEAQLEKSRLLSDRFSAERPKGSFSTLEIQRTEQGDSAMYLCASSLTEQFFGPGTRLTVL.

The chain uses TRBV10-2 and TRBJ2-2; tentative D call: TRBD1 (7 bases). The V end lost 7 bases, the J end lost 6 bases, and 18 bases lay between the germline ends. The CDR3 loop spans 15 amino acids. The V gene's germline CDR1 is WSHSY and CDR2 SAAADI. The CDR3 DNA reads as TGCGCCAGCAAGGAGGGACAGTGGGGCCCCGGGGAGCTGTTTTTT. Residues: CASKEGQWGPGELFF.

This sequence joins TRBV6-5 and TRBJ1-6; D is possibly TRBD1 (5 bases). The CDR3 extends over 15 amino acids. V was cut by 7 bases and J by 7 bases, with 17 bases left in between. The germline CDR1 and CDR2 sequences are MNHEY and SVGAGI. CDR3 protein: CASTQTPRGNSPLHF. In DNA, the CDR3 is TGTGCCAGCACCCAAACGCCTCGGGGGAATTCACCCCTCCACTTT.

The V gene is TRBV7-8, the J gene TRBJ2-7; D is uncertain. The V and J ends lost 2 bases and 2 bases respectively, with 10 bases between them. The CDR3 runs 14 residues. Per the germline V gene, CDR1 is SGHVS and CDR2 is FQNEAQ. This CDR3 is CASSLLLATYEQYF. The CDR3 nucleotides read TGTGCCAGCAGCTTACTACTTGCAACCTACGAGCAGTACTTC.